This T cell receptor beta chain comes out of a study of blood T cell repertoires in COVID-19. In the authors' methods: It was from reference gene primer amplification that nucleated cell counts were estimated. Using immunoSEQ multiplex PCR, the repertoire was profiled, and TCRdb retains in-frame clones only, with some absent. V, J and clone size are taken as reported in that table, and D and trimming were inferred from the DNA itself. The sample includes more than 100,000 clones, around 80% of them seen just once. This CDR3 region has 16 residues. The germline CDR1 and CDR2 sequences are MNHEY and SVGEGT. After removal of 6 bases from V and 8 bases from J, the junction contained 8 bases not matched to a gene.

This TCR derives from a woman of 80 years or more with acute or convalescent COVID-19. What was sequenced was peripheral blood. The V and J genes are TRBV6-2 or TRBV6-3 and TRBJ1-6; 12 nucleotides line up with TRBD1. The CDR3, as DNA: TGTGCCAGCAGCTCCGGGACAGGGGGCGGTTATTCACCCCTCCACTTT. Residues: CASSSGTGGGYSPLHF.